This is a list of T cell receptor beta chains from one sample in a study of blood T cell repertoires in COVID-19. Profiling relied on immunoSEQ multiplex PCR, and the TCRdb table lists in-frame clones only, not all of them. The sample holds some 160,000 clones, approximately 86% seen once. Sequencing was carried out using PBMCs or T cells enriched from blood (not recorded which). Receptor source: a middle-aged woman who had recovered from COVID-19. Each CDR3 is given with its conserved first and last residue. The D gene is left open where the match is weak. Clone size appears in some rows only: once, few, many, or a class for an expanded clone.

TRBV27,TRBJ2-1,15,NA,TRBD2,TGTGCCAGCAGCCCCGGGACTAGGGCGGGTAATGAGCAGTTCTTC,CASSPGTRAGNEQFF
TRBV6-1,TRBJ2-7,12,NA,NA,TGTGCCAGCAGTGAAGCGGGGCTGAGGCAGTACTTC,CASSEAGLRQYF
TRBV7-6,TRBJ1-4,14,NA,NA,TGTGCCAGCAGCCCCGGAGGAACTAATGAAAAACTGTTTTTT,CASSPGGTNEKLFF
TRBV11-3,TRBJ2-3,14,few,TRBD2,TGTGCCAGCAGCGAGGGACTAGCGGTAGATACGCAGTATTTT,CASSEGLAVDTQYF
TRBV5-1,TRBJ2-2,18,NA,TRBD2,TGCGCCAGCAGCCCACGGACTAGCGGGAGATCGAACACCGGGGAGCTGTTTTTT,CASSPRTSGRSNTGELFF
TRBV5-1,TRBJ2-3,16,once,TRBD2,TGCGCCAGCAGCTTGCAGACGGGGGGAAGCACAGATACGCAGTATTTT,CASSLQTGGSTDTQYF
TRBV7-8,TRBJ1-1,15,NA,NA,TGTGCCAGCAGCCAACTAACAGGGTATCGGACTGAAGCTTTCTTT,CASSQLTGYRTEAFF
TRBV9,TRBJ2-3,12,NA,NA,TGTGCCAGCAGCTCCTACACAGATACGCAGTATTTT,CASSSYTDTQYF
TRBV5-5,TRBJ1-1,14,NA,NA,TGTGCCAGCAGCTTTGAGGGAAAGAACACTGAAGCTTTCTTT,CASSFEGKNTEAFF
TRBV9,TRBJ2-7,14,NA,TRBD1,TGTGCCAGCAGCTCCGGACAGGGAAACTACGAGCAGTACTTC,CASSSGQGNYEQYF
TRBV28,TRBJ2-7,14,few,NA,TGTGCCAGCATCATGGCAGGGTATAACTACGAGCAGTACTTC,CASIMAGYNYEQYF
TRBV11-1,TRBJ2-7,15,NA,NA,TGTGCCAGCAGCTCTCTGGGCAGCCTAACCTACGAGCAGTACTTC,CASSSLGSLTYEQYF
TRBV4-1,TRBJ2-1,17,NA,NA,TGCGCCAGCAGCCAAGCCTATAACCTGGGAGAGGTGGATGAGCAGTTCTTC,CASSQAYNLGEVDEQFF
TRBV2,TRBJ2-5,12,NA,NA,TGTGCCAGCAGTGACGGCCAAGAGACCCAGTACTTC,CASSDGQETQYF
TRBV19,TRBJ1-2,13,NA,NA,TGTGCCAGTAGTATAGGACTGTTCTATGGCTACACCTTC,CASSIGLFYGYTF
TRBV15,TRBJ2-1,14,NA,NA,TGTGCCACCAGCGCAACAGGACAGTACAATGAGCAGTTCTTC,CATSATGQYNEQFF
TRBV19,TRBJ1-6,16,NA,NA,TGTGCCAGTAGTCCACACTCTACAGGGCTGAATTCACCCCTCCACTTT,CASSPHSTGLNSPLHF
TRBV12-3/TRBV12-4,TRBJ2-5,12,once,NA,TGTGCCAGCAGTTTCGAGTCCCAGACCCAGTACTTC,CASSFESQTQYF
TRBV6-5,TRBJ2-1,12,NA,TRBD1,TGTGCCAGCAGGGGACAGATCAATGAGCAGTTCTTC,CASRGQINEQFF
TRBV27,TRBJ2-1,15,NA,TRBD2,TGTGCCAGCAGTTTGGGAAGCGGGGGGGCCGGAGAGCAGTTCTTC,CASSLGSGGAGEQFF
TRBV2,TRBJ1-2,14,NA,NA,TGTGCCAGCAGTGAAGGCAACAGGGCCTATGGCTACACCTTC,CASSEGNRAYGYTF
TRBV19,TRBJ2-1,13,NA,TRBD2,TGTGCCAGCCAACTAGCGGGAGTCCATGAGCAGTTCTTC,CASQLAGVHEQFF
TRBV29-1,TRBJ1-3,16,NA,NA,TGCAGCGTTTCGGGCAGGGATAAACCCTCTGGAAACACCATATATTTT,CSVSGRDKPSGNTIYF
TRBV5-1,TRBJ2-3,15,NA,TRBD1,TGCGCCAGCAGCTCCGGGACAGGGGGCGCAGATACGCAGTATTTT,CASSSGTGGADTQYF
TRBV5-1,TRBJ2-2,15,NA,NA,TGCGCCAGCAGCTCCCAGGGTGGAAGGGCCGGGGAGCTGTTTTTT,CASSSQGGRAGELFF
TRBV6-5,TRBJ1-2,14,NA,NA,TGTGCCAGCAGTTACTCGACCCAGGGTGAGGGCTACACCTTC,CASSYSTQGEGYTF
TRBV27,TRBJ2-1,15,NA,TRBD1,TGTGCCAGCAGTTTAACAGGGGCTTTTTTCAATGAGCAGTTCTTC,CASSLTGAFFNEQFF
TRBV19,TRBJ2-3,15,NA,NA,TGTGCCAGTAGTATGGGCGCGGGAATAGGAAATACGCAGTATTTT,CASSMGAGIGNTQYF
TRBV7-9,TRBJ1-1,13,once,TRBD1,TGTGCCAGCAGCTTAATAGACAGGGACCGTGCTTTCTTT,CASSLIDRDRAFF
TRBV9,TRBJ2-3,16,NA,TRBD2,TGTGCCAGCAGTGGGGGACTAGCGGGAGGGACAGATACGCAGTATTTT,CASSGGLAGGTDTQYF
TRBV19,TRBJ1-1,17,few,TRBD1,TGTGCCAGTAGTATTGCCAACAGGGGTGTTTTGAACACTGAAGCTTTCTTT,CASSIANRGVLNTEAFF
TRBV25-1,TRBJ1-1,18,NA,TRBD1,TGTGCCAGCAGTGAATATGGCAGGGGGCCCGGAATGAACACTGAAGCTTTCTTT,CASSEYGRGPGMNTEAFF
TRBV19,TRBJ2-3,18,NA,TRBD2,TGTGCCAGTAGTATAGATCTGCCCGGACTAGCGGGGGAAGATACGCAGTATTTT,CASSIDLPGLAGEDTQYF
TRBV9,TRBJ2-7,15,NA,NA,TGTGCCAGCAGCGTAGCTGAAGGACAGAAATACGAGCAGTACTTC,CASSVAEGQKYEQYF
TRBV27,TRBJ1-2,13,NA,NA,TGTGCCAGCAGTTCAAGAGAGGCCTGGGGCTACACCTTC,CASSSREAWGYTF